This T cell receptor beta chain originates from a study of PD-L1 blockade in urothelial cancer. About the research overall: The median number of T cells present in blood samples was approximately 140,000.

TCRdb keeps only in-frame clones here, not all; method: immunoSEQ multiplex PCR. The data show about 51,000 clones, around nine tenths seen once. The time point denotes: peripheral blood 6 weeks after treatment start. Urothelial carcinoma in patients was locally advanced or metastatic. Between the trimmed V and J ends, which lost 0 bases and 7 bases, there was a span of 7 bases. Germline V CDR1 and CDR2: MGHRA, YSYEKL. There are 13 residues in the CDR3. This material consisted of PBMCs, taken around atezolizumab (anti-PD-L1) treatment. The V gene is TRBV4-1, the J gene TRBJ2-4; D gene unclear. This clonotype was obtained from a man in his sixties with urothelial cancer. CDR3 DNA sequence: TGCGCCAGCAGCCAAGAGTCAGCGAACATTCAGTACTTC. This codes for CASSQESANIQYF.